This entry lists 7 T cell receptor beta chains sequenced from one sample in a study of lymphopenia after photon versus proton radiotherapy. Profiled with immunoSEQ multiplex PCR; TCRdb holds only in-frame clones, not every one. The sample consists of approximately 50,000 clones, around 83% of them appearing once. This sample comprised peripheral blood, obtained from a patient treated with photon-based radiotherapy. The receptors come from a man aged 50-60 years with gastric cancer.

The chain is built from TRBV7-2 and TRBJ1-2; D is unresolved. Germline values: CDR1 SGHTA, CDR2 FQGNSA. Trimming took 1 base from V and 2 from J, leaving 5 bases between them. The length of the CDR3 is 13 residues. The CDR3 sequence is CASSLGLNYGYTF. For the CDR3, the DNA is TGTGCCAGCAGCTTAGGGCTGAACTATGGCTACACCTTC.

This clone was observed a single time. The rearrangement links TRBV9 to TRBJ2-3; D perhaps matches TRBD1 (5 bases). V was pared by 0 bases and J by 1 base, with 12 bases between. CDR1 is SGDLS, CDR2 YYNGEE, per germline. The CDR3 covers 16 residues. The CDR3 region is CASSVANSRGTDTQYF. The CDR3 DNA reads as TGTGCCAGCAGCGTAGCTAATAGCAGGGGCACAGATACGCAGTATTTT.

This clone showed up just once. V is TRBV30 and J is TRBJ2-6; 12 bases match TRBD1. This CDR3 has 17 residues. Trimming took 3 bases from V and 2 from J; bases not matched to a gene: 5. The germline V gene encodes CDR1 GTSNPN and CDR2 SVGIG (reference sequence). The CDR3 sequence: CAWSPGQGAAGANVLTF. The CDR3 nucleotides are TGTGCCTGGAGCCCGGGACAGGGGGCAGCTGGGGCCAACGTCCTGACTTTC.

The sample holds one count of this clone. The chain recombines TRBV19 with TRBJ1-5; 7 bases fit TRBD1. The ends lost 6 bases at V and 0 bases at J; junction bases unmatched: 5. The CDR3 is 15 amino acids. The germline gives CDR1 LNHDA, CDR2 SQIVND (reference sequence). The CDR3 reads CASSPGTASNQPQHF. As DNA, the CDR3 is TGTGCCAGTAGCCCGGGGACAGCTAGCAATCAGCCCCAGCATTTT.

This clone was observed once. The V and J genes are TRBV7-8 and TRBJ2-1; 11 bases map to TRBD1. This CDR3 has 22 amino acids. Trimming cost V 0 bases and J 3 bases; bases outside gene matches: 19. CDR1 is SGHVS, CDR2 FQNEAQ, per germline. CDR3 bases: TGTGCCAGCAGCTTAGCGCCTCCGGACAGGGGGCGCAGCGGGAGAGGCTACAATGAGCAGTTCTTC. Protein sequence: CASSLAPPDRGRSGRGYNEQFF. The full variable domain, in which reference TRBV7-8 and TRBJ2-1 provide the parts outside the CDR3, is GAGVSQSPRYKVAKRGQDVALRCDPISGHVSLFWYQQALGQGPEFLTYFQNEAQLDKSGLPSDRFFAERPEGSVSTLKIQRTQQEDSAVYLCASSLAPPDRGRSGRGYNEQFFGPGTRLTVL.

This rearrangement joins TRBV2 to TRBJ1-2, with a weak D call TRBD1 (5 bases). CDR1 and CDR2 from the germline V gene are SNHLY and FYNNEI. The CDR3 runs 13 residues. With 6 bases removed from V and 4 bases from J, the gap between germline ends came to 12 bases. The CDR3 protein is CASRPRESYGYTF. CDR3 coding DNA: TGTGCCAGCAGGCCCAGGGAGAGCTATGGCTACACCTTC.

The rearrangement joins TRBV5-1 to TRBJ1-1; D might be TRBD1 (5 bases). The CDR3 runs 14 residues. V lost 1 base, J lost 2 bases, and 9 bases lay in between. CDR1 is SGHRS, CDR2 YFSETQ, per germline. CDR3 region: CASSLWTSNTEAFF. Here the CDR3 DNA reads TGCGCCAGCAGCTTGTGGACATCTAACACTGAAGCTTTCTTT.